A single sample is the source of the 32 T cell receptor beta chains below, sequenced in a study of blood T cell repertoires in COVID-19. TCRdb keeps only in-frame clones here, not all; method: immunoSEQ multiplex PCR. The sample consists of about 150,000 clones, roughly 90% of them appearing once. Material for sequencing was peripheral blood. Source of these receptors: a man aged 55 to 70 with active or convalescent COVID-19.

The sample holds one count of this clone. The chain has TRBV7-2 and TRBJ2-1; 8 bases are a match to TRBD2. Germline lookup yields CDR1 SGHTA and CDR2 FQGNSA. The CDR3 contains 15 residues. J was trimmed by 6 bases and V by 7 bases; bases with no gene match: 11. CDR3 loop: CASTSSGGPPNEQFF. CDR3 in DNA: TGTGCCAGCACCTCAAGCGGGGGTCCTCCCAATGAGCAGTTCTTC.

The CDR3 region is CASSLTNIGEQFF. CDR3 in DNA: TGTGCCAGCAGCTTGACCAACATTGGTGAGCAGTTCTTC. V usage is TRBV5-6 and J usage is TRBJ2-1; D remains ambiguous. The CDR3 covers 13 residues. Germline CDR1 is SGHDT and CDR2 is YYEEEE. Between the trimmed V and J ends, which lost 1 base and 9 bases, there was a span of 11 bases.

This clone was picked up one time. The V call is TRBV5-5, the J call TRBJ1-3; 7 bases line up with TRBD1. Germline V lookup: CDR1 SGHKS, CDR2 YYEKEE (reference sequence). The CDR3 consists of 15 residues. After removal of 2 bases from V and 1 base from J, the junction contained 3 bases not matched to a gene. CDR3 loop: CASSLRGPSGNTIYF. CDR3 in DNA: TGTGCCAGCAGCTTAAGGGGGCCGTCTGGAAACACCATATATTTT. The full variable domain, rest sourced from reference TRBV5-5 and TRBJ1-3, is DAGVTQSPTHLIKTRGQQVTLRCSPISGHKSVSWYQQVLGQGPQFIFQYYEKEERGRGNFPDRFSARQFPNYSSELNVNALLLGDSALYLCASSLRGPSGNTIYFGEGSWLTVV.

V is TRBV28 and J is TRBJ1-1; a possible D gene is TRBD1 (5 bases). Per the germline V gene, CDR1 is MDHEN and CDR2 is SYDVKM. With 4 bases removed from V and 1 base from J, the gap between germline ends came to 10 bases. CDR3 size: 14 residues. CDR3 sequence: CASSSVGPNTEAFF. The CDR3 DNA follows: TGTGCCAGCAGTTCTGTGGGGCCGAACACTGAAGCTTTCTTT.

The CDR3: CASSGILNTEAFF. The DNA of the CDR3 is TGTGCCAGCAGCGGGATCCTGAACACTGAAGCTTTCTTT. The chain has TRBV18 and TRBJ1-1; D gene uncertain. The V and J ends lost 8 bases and 0 bases respectively, with 10 bases between them. The CDR3 covers 13 residues. CDR1 KGHSH and CDR2 LQKENI come from the germline V gene.

This rearrangement joins TRBV4-2 to TRBJ2-3, with 9 bases matching TRBD2. Unmatched junction bases numbered 15, after V lost 6 bases and J lost 8 bases. The germline gives CDR1 LGHNA, CDR2 YNFKEQ. The CDR3 contains 16 residues. The CDR3, as DNA: TGTGCCAGCAGTCTTGTGCGGGGGGGCCCTGTACCTACGCAGTATTTT. It encodes CASSLVRGGPVPTQYF.

This sequence joins TRBV18 and TRBJ1-1, with no clear D. CDR3 length equals 13 residues. Germline V CDR1 and CDR2: KGHSH, LQKENI. Deletions cut 8 bases from V and 3 bases from J, with 13 bases between. CDR3 coding DNA: TGTGCCAGCGCGGGGAATCGGGACACTGAAGCTTTCTTT. Its translation is CASAGNRDTEAFF.

This clone has just one count. CDR3 sequence reads: CASSPRGAGNNSPLHF. CDR3 in DNA: TGCGCCAGCAGCCCCCGTGGGGCAGGGAATAATTCACCCCTCCACTTT. The chain has TRBV5-1 and TRBJ1-6; weak D call: TRBD1 (5 bases). Trimming took off 4 bases at V and 5 bases at J, with 16 bases between the two ends. The CDR3 is 16 amino acids. Germline CDR1 is SGHRS and CDR2 is YFSETQ.

The chain has TRBV28 and TRBJ1-6; weak D call: TRBD1 (6 bases). CDR3 size: 12 residues. V was clipped by 9 bases and J by 6 bases, with 9 bases between them. Germline CDR1 MDHEN, CDR2 SYDVKM. CDR3 nucleotide sequence: TGTGCCAGTACAGGGAGTAATTCACCCCTCCACTTT. Amino acids: CASTGSNSPLHF.

DNA of the CDR3: TGTGCCAGTAGTATACAGGGCCGCGGCGGGGGTACAGATACGCAGTATTTT. Its translation: CASSIQGRGGGTDTQYF. The chain carries TRBV19 and TRBJ2-3; 7 bases are shared with TRBD2. CDR3 length equals 17 residues. Per the germline V gene, CDR1 is LNHDA and CDR2 is SQIVND (reference sequence). The J segment lost 3 bases and the V segment lost 2 bases, leaving 11 bases of the junction unmatched. Together with reference TRBV19 and TRBJ2-3, the CDR3 gives the full variable domain: DGGITQSPKYLFRKEGQNVTLSCEQNLNHDAMYWYRQDPGQGLRLIYYSQIVNDFQKGDIAEGYSVSREKKESFPLTVTSAQKNPTAFYLCASSIQGRGGGTDTQYFGPGTRLTVL.

In its sample, this clone was seen once. The chain couples TRBV14 to TRBJ1-5; unclear D gene. In germline, CDR1 is SGHDN, CDR2 FVKESK. This CDR3 region has 12 residues. V dropped 5 bases and J dropped 0 bases, with 2 bases sitting between them. The DNA for the CDR3 is TGTGCCAGCAGCTATAGCAATCAGCCCCAGCATTTT. This translates into CASSYSNQPQHF.

This chain uses TRBV3-1 (or the pseudogene TRBV3-2) with TRBJ1-6; the D gene is possibly TRBD1 (5 bases). This CDR3 comprises 19 residues. Germline lookup yields CDR1 LGHDT and CDR2 YNNKEL (reference sequence). V shed 1 base and J shed 3 bases, with 19 bases lying between them. The CDR3 nucleotides are TGTGCCAGCAGCCAAGGGGGAGGGACCCCTACCCGCTATAATTCACCCCTCCACTTT. Protein: CASSQGGGTPTRYNSPLHF.

The chain has TRBV9 and TRBJ2-3; D perhaps matches TRBD2 (5 bases). In germline, CDR1 is SGDLS, CDR2 YYNGEE. V was shortened by 0 bases and J by 3 bases, with 14 bases between the two germline ends. CDR3 length: 16 amino acids. The CDR3 protein is CASSVAGSGYTDTQYF. DNA of the CDR3: TGTGCCAGCAGCGTAGCGGGATCTGGGTATACAGATACGCAGTATTTT.

This chain uses TRBV19 with TRBJ1-1, with 9 bases lining up with TRBD1. The CDR3 contains 17 residues. The trim removed 2 bases at V and 5 bases at J, leaving 12 bases unmatched. CDR1 and CDR2 from the germline V gene are LNHDA and SQIVND (reference sequence). CDR3: CASSIHQGTGRQTEAFF. The CDR3 nucleotides are TGTGCCAGTAGTATACACCAAGGGACAGGGCGCCAAACTGAAGCTTTCTTT.

The rearrangement joins TRBV21-1 to TRBJ1-5; TRBD1 reflects the table's D call only, with no check against the DNA. TRBV21-1 is tagged as a pseudogene. The CDR3 totals 15 residues. The CDR3 DNA sequence: TGTGCCAGCAGCACACCGACAGGGGTGAATCAGCCCCAGCATTTT. The encoded protein is CASSTPTGVNQPQHF.

The rearrangement uses TRBV7-9 and TRBJ1-4; the D gene is possibly TRBD1 (6 bases). CDR1 is SEHNR, CDR2 FQNEAQ, per germline (reference sequence). The CDR3 is made up of 13 amino acids. V lost 5 bases and J lost 8, with 12 bases in between. The CDR3 DNA follows: TGTGCCAGCAGCCGTTCTGGGACAGAAAAACTGTTTTTT. This encodes CASSRSGTEKLFF.

The CDR3 protein is CSGAGTGGNEKLFF. The CDR3 nucleotides read TGCAGCGGGGCCGGGACAGGGGGAAATGAAAAACTGTTTTTT. The V and J genes are TRBV29-1 and TRBJ1-4; TRBD1 matches at 11 bases. This CDR3 contains 14 residues. V was clipped by 7 bases and J by 5 bases; unmatched bases: 6. CDR1 is SQVTM, CDR2 ANQGSEA, per germline.

This clone was picked up a small number of times. The chain is built from TRBV28 and TRBJ2-7; TRBD1 aligns across 12 bases. The CDR3 sequence is 14 residues long. Unmatched junction bases numbered 2, after V lost 6 bases and J lost 2 bases. CDR1 is MDHEN and CDR2 is SYDVKM in the germline V gene. CDR3 DNA sequence: TGTGCCAGCAGGGGGACAGGGGGCCCCTACGAGCAGTACTTC. Its protein is CASRGTGGPYEQYF.

The table lists this clone with a count of one. This rearrangement joins TRBV3-1 (or the pseudogene TRBV3-2) to TRBJ2-2, with 11 bases identical to TRBD2. The CDR3 has 16 residues. J was trimmed by 0 bases and V by 6 bases; bases with no gene match: 3. Germline assignment: CDR1 LGHDT and CDR2 YNNKEL (reference sequence). CDR3: CASRLSGGANTGELFF. CDR3 DNA sequence: TGTGCCAGCAGACTTAGCGGGGGGGCGAACACCGGGGAGCTGTTTTTT.

Notes on this clone: Different DNA sequences within this sample yield the same CDR3. The gene calls are TRBV9 and TRBJ2-7; TRBD2 matches 9 bases. The CDR3 covers 14 residues. Germline V lookup: CDR1 SGDLS, CDR2 YYNGEE. V lost 0 bases to trimming and J lost 7 bases; unmatched junction nucleotides: 5. The CDR3 DNA sequence: TGTGCCAGCAGCGTAGGCGGGGGGGCTGGGGAGCAGTACTTC. It specifies CASSVGGGAGEQYF.

The chain links TRBV7-9 to TRBJ1-3; 11 bases fit TRBD1. CDR1 SEHNR and CDR2 FQNEAQ come from the germline V gene (reference sequence). V dropped 7 bases and J dropped 3; count of bases not matched to a gene: 11. The CDR3 loop spans 17 amino acids. For the CDR3, the DNA is TGTGCCAGCACCCAAGATGGACAGGGGGCTTTTGGAAACACCATATATTTT. It is translated as CASTQDGQGAFGNTIYF.

This clone came up once. The gene calls are TRBV10-3 and TRBJ2-2; 8 positions agree with TRBD1. After removal of 6 bases from V and 4 bases from J, the junction contained 7 bases not matched to a gene. Germline lookup yields CDR1 ENHRY and CDR2 SYGVKD. The length of the CDR3 is 15 residues. The CDR3 sequence is CAIRPGTGGTGELFF. In DNA, the CDR3 is TGTGCCATCAGACCCGGGACAGGAGGCACCGGGGAGCTGTTTTTT.

The V and J genes are TRBV10-3 and TRBJ1-1; 7 positions match TRBD1. Germline loops: CDR1 ENHRY, CDR2 SYGVKD. The ends lost 7 bases at V and 0 bases at J; junction bases unmatched: 2. The CDR3 contains 13 residues. The chain's CDR3 is CAIKGQVNTEAFF. In nucleotides, the CDR3 is TGTGCCATCAAAGGACAGGTGAACACTGAAGCTTTCTTT.

The chain is built from TRBV7-8 and TRBJ2-3; D is unresolved. Germline lookup yields CDR1 SGHVS and CDR2 FQNEAQ. V lost 5 bases and J lost 4, with 10 bases in between. The CDR3 is 13 residues long. CDR3 nucleotides: TGTGCCAGCAGCGAAAGTAGATCAGATACGCAGTATTTT. This sequence encodes CASSESRSDTQYF.

This rearrangement joins TRBV18 to TRBJ2-1; 8 nucleotides line up with TRBD2. The CDR3 length is 15 residues. V gave up 1 base and J gave up 6 bases; unmatched junction bases: 5. Germline assignment: CDR1 KGHSH and CDR2 LQKENI. The CDR3: CASSPRTSGANEQFF. For the CDR3, the DNA is TGTGCCAGCTCACCACGCACTAGCGGTGCCAATGAGCAGTTCTTC.

The chain employs TRBV10-3 and TRBJ1-2, with TRBD1 matching 10 bases. With V trimmed by 2 bases and J by 6 bases, 9 bases remained unmatched. From germline, CDR1 is ENHRY and CDR2 SYGVKD. The CDR3 runs 16 residues. CDR3 amino acids: CAISENPGQGFNGYTF. The CDR3 DNA follows: TGTGCCATCAGTGAGAACCCGGGACAGGGGTTTAATGGCTACACCTTC.

V is TRBV28 and J is TRBJ1-3, with a tentative D call TRBD1 (5 bases). The ends were cut back, 6 bases at V and 0 bases at J, with 12 bases in the middle. Germline CDR1 MDHEN, CDR2 SYDVKM. The CDR3 is 15 amino acids. The CDR3 reads CASRRGTNSGNTIYF. CDR3 bases: TGTGCCAGCAGGCGCGGGACTAACTCTGGAAACACCATATATTTT.

The chain joins TRBV7-3 to TRBJ2-2; 9 positions agree with TRBD2. The CDR3 spans 16 residues. J gave up 6 bases and V 2 bases, and 7 bases lay outside the gene matches. Germline CDR1 SGHTA, CDR2 FQGTGA. Here the CDR3 reads CASSLRYSGSPGELFF. DNA for the CDR3: TGTGCCAGCAGCTTACGGTATAGCGGGAGCCCCGGGGAGCTGTTTTTT.

V gene TRBV7-3 combines with J gene TRBJ2-3, with 11 positions matching TRBD2. Unmatched junction bases numbered 6, after V lost 5 bases and J lost 5 bases. The CDR3 loop spans 15 amino acids. Germline V CDR1 and CDR2: SGHTA, FQGTGA. CDR3 residues: CASSLKLAGVDTQYF. The CDR3 nucleotides are TGTGCCAGCAGCCTAAAACTAGCGGGGGTAGATACGCAGTATTTT.

The rearrangement uses TRBV6-5 and TRBJ1-2; 10 nucleotides match TRBD1. CDR1 MNHEY and CDR2 SVGAGI come from the germline V gene. V dropped 10 bases and J dropped 4; count of bases not matched to a gene: 6. The CDR3 runs to 13 residues. The CDR3 loop reads CATGQGLAYGYTF. In DNA, the CDR3 is TGTGCCACGGGACAGGGGCTTGCCTATGGCTACACCTTC.

The V and J genes are TRBV18 and TRBJ1-4; 8 bases are a match to TRBD1. CDR1 is KGHSH and CDR2 is LQKENI in the germline V gene. V gave up 2 bases and J gave up 7 bases; unmatched junction bases: 0. CDR3 length: 13 amino acids. CDR3 region: CASSPDRGEKLFF. For the CDR3, the DNA is TGTGCCAGCTCACCAGACAGGGGTGAAAAACTGTTTTTT.

J is TRBJ1-5 and V is TRBV4-1, with D perhaps matching TRBD1 (5 bases). Germline CDR1 and CDR2: MGHRA and YSYEKL. The CDR3 length is 15 residues. Trimming cost V 3 bases and J 2 bases, with 11 bases left between them. DNA of the CDR3: TGCGCCAGCAGCCAGGGGCTCTGGGGCAATCAGCCCCAGCATTTT. Residues: CASSQGLWGNQPQHF.